The 13 T cell receptor beta chains listed next were all sequenced from one sample in a study of long-term antiretroviral therapy in people with HIV. Version v3.0 of the immunoSEQ assay ran at survey level. Sequencing used immunoSEQ multiplex PCR; TCRdb keeps in-frame clones, though not all of them. The sample lists around 26,000 clones, 65% to 85% occurring once. The sequenced sample was unsorted PBMCs, obtained around 4.3 years after starting antiretroviral therapy. Receptors were obtained from a man aged 30-40 years with HIV.

The chain recombines TRBV28 with TRBJ1-4; 7 positions agree with TRBD1. V shed 8 bases, J shed 5 bases, and the junction held 8 bases outside the gene matches. This CDR3 is built from 14 residues. Germline CDR1 reads MDHEN; CDR2 reads SYDVKM. This CDR3 is CASGLRGGNEKLFF. CDR3 DNA: TGTGCCAGCGGCCTCAGGGGGGGGAATGAAAAACTGTTTTTT.

The CDR3 protein is CASSLGGGTQETQYF. CDR3 nucleotide sequence: TGTGCCAGCAGCTTGGGCGGAGGAACCCAAGAGACCCAGTACTTC. The genes are TRBV5-4 and TRBJ2-5; tentative D call: TRBD2 (5 bases). The germline V and J ends were trimmed by 0 bases and 1 base, with 10 bases remaining between them. This CDR3 is 15 amino acids long. CDR1 is SGHNT, CDR2 YYREEE, per germline (reference sequence).

V usage is TRBV23-1 and J usage is TRBJ2-1, with TRBD1 as a possible D gene (6 bases). TRBV23-1 is an ORF; its function is uncertain. V lost 6 bases to trimming and J lost 0 bases, with 12 bases between them. The CDR3 extends over 15 amino acids. In nucleotides, the CDR3 is TGCGCCAGCAGCCGACAGGCCAACTCCTACAATGAGCAGTTCTTC. Protein: CASSRQANSYNEQFF.

This chain uses TRBV28 with TRBJ2-7, with 10 positions matching TRBD1. Unmatched junction bases numbered 12, after V lost 7 bases and J lost 3 bases. The length of the CDR3 is 16 residues. Germline V CDR1 and CDR2: MDHEN, SYDVKM. CDR3 sequence reads: CASTPLRDRGDYEQYF. DNA of the CDR3: TGTGCCAGCACTCCACTCCGGGACAGGGGTGACTACGAGCAGTACTTC.

This chain joins TRBV4-2 and TRBJ2-3; 7 nucleotides match TRBD2. V lost 0 bases, J lost 4 bases, and 4 bases stayed unmatched. This CDR3 is built from 15 residues. Germline lookup yields CDR1 LGHNA and CDR2 YNFKEQ. The CDR3 sequence: CASSQEGLAADTQYF. CDR3 nucleotide sequence: TGTGCCAGCAGCCAAGAGGGCCTAGCGGCAGATACGCAGTATTTT.

The CDR3 loop is CASSQTVETNEKLFF. CDR3 in DNA: TGTGCCAGCAGCCAGACGGTCGAAACTAATGAAAAACTGTTTTTT. V usage is TRBV14 and J usage is TRBJ1-4; D not certain. CDR3 length: 15 residues. Germline V lookup: CDR1 SGHDN, CDR2 FVKESK. The V and J ends lost 3 bases and 1 base respectively, with 9 bases between them.

The rearrangement uses TRBV13 and TRBJ2-7; no reliable D call. The germline V gene encodes CDR1 PRHDT and CDR2 FYEKMQ (reference sequence). V was trimmed by 1 base and J by 2 bases, leaving 12 bases between them. The CDR3 is made up of 15 amino acids. This CDR3 reads CASSLEPGPTYEQYF. The CDR3 DNA sequence: TGTGCCAGCAGCTTAGAGCCGGGCCCGACCTACGAGCAGTACTTC.

J is TRBJ1-2 and V is TRBV6-1; possible D gene TRBD1, 5 bases. Per the germline V gene, CDR1 is MNHNS and CDR2 is SASEGT. Trimming removed 6 bases from V and 4 bases from J, with 15 bases in between. This CDR3 is 14 amino acids long. The CDR3 sequence is CASSAMSGTYGYTF. Here the CDR3 DNA reads TGTGCCAGCAGCGCTATGTCGGGGACCTATGGCTACACCTTC.

V gene TRBV7-2 combines with J gene TRBJ2-2; unclear D gene. This CDR3 is built from 14 residues. The germline gives CDR1 SGHTA, CDR2 FQGNSA. V was cut by 5 bases and J by 4 bases, with 11 bases left in between. Written as DNA, the CDR3 is TGTGCCAGCAGCCCGAGACTGGCCACCGGGGAGCTGTTTTTT. Amino acid sequence: CASSPRLATGELFF.

This clone was recorded once. The chain is built from TRBV7-3 and TRBJ2-2; TRBD2 matches at 15 bases. The germline V gene encodes CDR1 SGHTA and CDR2 FQGTGA. The V segment lost 5 bases and the J segment 6 bases; nucleotides outside the gene matches: 13. The CDR3 covers 19 residues. The CDR3 region has the DNA TGTGCCAGCAGCCCCAAGGCGGTTCGGACTAGCGGGGGGGCCGGGGAGCTGTTTTTT. This codes for CASSPKAVRTSGGAGELFF.

V is TRBV2 and J is TRBJ1-2; 7 nucleotides line up with TRBD1. This CDR3 has 13 amino acids. The V gene's germline CDR1 is SNHLY and CDR2 FYNNEI. The V segment lost 3 bases and the J segment 8 bases; nucleotides outside the gene matches: 6. The CDR3 loop is CASSERQGQGYTF. In DNA, the CDR3 is TGTGCCAGCAGTGAGCGACAGGGTCAAGGCTACACCTTC.

The table lists this clone with a count of one. This sequence joins TRBV29-1 and TRBJ1-2, with TRBD1 matching over 9 bases. The V gene end was trimmed by 5 bases and the J gene end by 4 bases; junction bases not matched to a gene: 14. Germline V gene data show CDR1 as SQVTM and CDR2 as ANQGSEA. This CDR3 spans 16 amino acids. CDR3 region: CSVFKPSGQGSYGYTF. DNA for the CDR3: TGCAGCGTTTTTAAGCCGTCGGGACAGGGCTCCTATGGCTACACCTTC.

This chain links TRBV4-1 with TRBJ1-1, with D tentatively TRBD1 (5 bases). The ends were cut back, 3 bases at V and 6 bases at J, with 14 bases in the middle. In germline, CDR1 is MGHRA, CDR2 YSYEKL. The CDR3 runs to 14 residues. The CDR3 region has the DNA TGCGCCAGCAGCCAGTGGGACCGGCAAGCTGAAGCTTTCTTT. Translating gives CASSQWDRQAEAFF.